The 12 T cell receptor beta chains given below trace back to one sample, sequenced in a study of a mutant IDH1 vaccine in newly diagnosed glioma. Some clones are missing from TCRdb's copy, which holds only in-frame ones; the method was immunoSEQ multiplex PCR. The sample lists approximately 76,000 clones, roughly nine tenths occurring once. The time point is: week 5, during vaccination. It was 300 ug of mutant IDH1 20-mer peptide that made up each vaccine dose, given with topical imiquimod. These receptors have no known antigen. Here the sequenced sample was PBMCs, taken from a glioma patient whose treatment included an IDH1 peptide vaccine. The receptors stem from a woman aged 50 to 65 with glioma.

This chain links TRBV9 with TRBJ2-1; D is unresolved. The CDR3 has 12 amino acids. V dropped 0 bases and J dropped 9 bases, with 7 bases sitting between them. The V gene's germline CDR1 is SGDLS and CDR2 YYNGEE. The CDR3 sequence is CASSVDKAEQFF. CDR3 DNA: TGTGCCAGCAGCGTAGATAAGGCTGAGCAGTTCTTC.

The rearrangement links TRBV27 to TRBJ2-3, with unresolved D. This CDR3 is 14 amino acids long. V lost 4 bases and J 0 bases, leaving 8 bases between the germline ends. CDR1 and CDR2 (germline): MNHEY, SMNVEV (reference sequence). CDR3 coding DNA: TGTGCCAGCAGTTACCTGACTAGCACAGATACGCAGTATTTT. Protein product: CASSYLTSTDTQYF.

V is TRBV28 and J is TRBJ2-5; possibly TRBD2 for D (6 bases). This CDR3 contains 13 residues. CDR1 MDHEN and CDR2 SYDVKM come from the germline V gene. V was pared by 2 bases and J by 3 bases, with 7 bases between. The DNA of the CDR3 is TGTGCCAGCAGTTTACGGGGGAAAGAGACCCAGTACTTC. This gives the protein CASSLRGKETQYF.

This chain connects TRBV19 to TRBJ2-1; 12 bases agree with TRBD2. This CDR3 region has 16 residues. The V and J ends lost 6 bases and 0 bases, in that order; junction bases with no gene match: 3. Germline lookup yields CDR1 LNHDA and CDR2 SQIVND (reference sequence). The CDR3 DNA reads TGTGCCAGTAGGGAGACTAGCGGGAGCTCCTACAATGAGCAGTTCTTC. It encodes CASRETSGSSYNEQFF.

The J gene is TRBJ2-1, the V gene TRBV7-8; unclear D gene. CDR3 length equals 11 residues. V shed 5 bases and J shed 10 bases, with 9 bases lying between them. In germline, CDR1 is SGHVS, CDR2 FQNEAQ. CDR3 DNA: TGTGCCAGCAGCATCACCCCAGAGCAGTTCTTC. This sequence encodes CASSITPEQFF.

The DNA for the CDR3 is TGTGCCAGCAGCGTCGGGCGCGGGTTGAACACCGGGGAGCTGTTTTTT. This encodes CASSVGRGLNTGELFF. V and J are TRBV9 and TRBJ2-2; tentatively, D is TRBD2 (5 bases). Looked up from germline, CDR1 is SGDLS and CDR2 is YYNGEE. CDR3 length: 16 amino acids. Trimming took off 2 bases at V and 1 base at J, with 12 bases between the two ends.

The chain employs TRBV27 and TRBJ2-7, with D unclear. V lost 2 bases and J lost 2, with 7 bases in between. The CDR3 spans 13 residues. Germline CDR1 MNHEY, CDR2 SMNVEV (reference sequence). The CDR3 is CASSLMATYEQYF. CDR3 bases: TGTGCCAGCAGTTTAATGGCCACCTACGAGCAGTACTTC.

The chain links TRBV28 to TRBJ2-3; 9 bases are a match to TRBD1. V lost 6 bases and J lost 6; bases outside the gene matches: 13. Germline loops: CDR1 MDHEN, CDR2 SYDVKM. The CDR3 runs to 16 residues. In nucleotides, the CDR3 is TGTGCCAGCAGAAATACAGGGGGCGAGCGGTCCGATACGCAGTATTTT. Its protein product is CASRNTGGERSDTQYF.

Points on this clone: The same CDR3 can be traced to other DNA sequences in this sample. The J gene is TRBJ1-1, the V gene TRBV9; D call uncertain. Between the trimmed V and J ends, which lost 2 bases and 1 base, there was a span of 9 bases. CDR1 is SGDLS and CDR2 is YYNGEE in the germline V gene. The CDR3 has 14 amino acids. CDR3 sequence: CASSVGVKNTEAFF. The CDR3 DNA follows: TGTGCCAGCAGCGTTGGCGTAAAGAACACTGAAGCTTTCTTT.

The rearrangement joins TRBV19 to TRBJ2-7; perhaps TRBD2 as D (6 bases). The CDR3 sequence is 15 residues long. Germline V lookup: CDR1 LNHDA, CDR2 SQIVND (reference sequence). Trimming shortened V by 3 bases and J by 1 base, and 13 bases separated the two germline ends. The CDR3 region is CASSMRDSSSYEQYF. The DNA of the CDR3 is TGTGCCAGTAGTATGAGGGACTCATCGTCCTACGAGCAGTACTTC.

This chain joins TRBV10-3 and TRBJ2-7; 10 positions agree with TRBD2. The ends lost 4 bases at V and 3 bases at J; junction bases unmatched: 12. Germline loops: CDR1 ENHRY, CDR2 SYGVKD. This CDR3 is built from 17 residues. In DNA form, the CDR3 reads TGTGCCATCAGTGGGACTAGCGGTCCCTCCGGCGTCTACGAGCAGTACTTC. Its translation is CAISGTSGPSGVYEQYF.

This clone was seen only a few times. V is TRBV28 and J is TRBJ1-2, with a possible D match to TRBD1 (5 bases). Germline V gene lookup returns CDR1 MDHEN and CDR2 SYDVKM. The CDR3 contains 15 residues. V was shortened by 5 bases and J by 4 bases, with 17 bases between the two germline ends. This CDR3 is CASSDGGGQLYGYTF. CDR3 in DNA: TGTGCCAGCAGTGACGGAGGAGGACAACTCTATGGCTACACCTTC.